This TCR beta chain was captured by sequencing in a study of T-cell memory formation after mild COVID-19. The wider study: TCR clusters mostly belonged to single donors.

Looked up from germline, CDR1 is SGHRS and CDR2 is YFSETQ. Trimming removed 4 bases from V and 1 base from J; junction bases left unmatched: 9. This CDR3 comprises 16 residues. TCRdb analysed the 5' RACE reads with MiXCR anew, one entry per CDR3 protein. The sample carries 200,000 to 250,000 distinct CDR3 sequences, 9.5% recorded once. Notes on the study in general: Clones contracting over day 15 to 85 were CD4/CD8 balanced, with later expanders leaning CD4+. Researchers could not confirm that second-wave clones peaking on day 37 targeted SARS-CoV-2.

On this clonotype itself: Its cognate antigen is unknown.

The V and J genes are TRBV5-1 and TRBJ2-3, with 7 bases identical to TRBD1. The receptor comes from a young man who had mild COVID-19 (a few samples of this study predate the infection). Cell type and time point are not known. The sequenced material came from PBMCs or a T cell subset sorted from them (not recorded which). The CDR3 protein is CASSVTGNGGTDTQYF. The CDR3 coding sequence is TGCGCCAGCAGCGTGACAGGGAACGGGGGCACAGATACGCAGTATTTT.